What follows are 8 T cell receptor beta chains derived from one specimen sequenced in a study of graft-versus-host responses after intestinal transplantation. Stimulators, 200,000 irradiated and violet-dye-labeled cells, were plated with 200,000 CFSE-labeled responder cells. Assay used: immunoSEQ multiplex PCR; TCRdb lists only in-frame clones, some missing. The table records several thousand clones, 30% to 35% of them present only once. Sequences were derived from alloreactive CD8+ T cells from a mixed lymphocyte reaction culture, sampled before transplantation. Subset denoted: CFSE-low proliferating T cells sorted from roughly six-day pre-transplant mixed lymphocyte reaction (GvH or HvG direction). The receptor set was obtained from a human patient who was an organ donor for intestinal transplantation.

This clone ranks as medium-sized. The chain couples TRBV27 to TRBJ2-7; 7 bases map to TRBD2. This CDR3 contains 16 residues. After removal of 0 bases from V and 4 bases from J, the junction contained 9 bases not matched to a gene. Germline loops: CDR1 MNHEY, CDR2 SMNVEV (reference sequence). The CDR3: CASSLSMGGSLYEQYF. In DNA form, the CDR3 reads TGTGCCAGCAGTTTATCGATGGGGGGGTCCCTTTACGAGCAGTACTTC.

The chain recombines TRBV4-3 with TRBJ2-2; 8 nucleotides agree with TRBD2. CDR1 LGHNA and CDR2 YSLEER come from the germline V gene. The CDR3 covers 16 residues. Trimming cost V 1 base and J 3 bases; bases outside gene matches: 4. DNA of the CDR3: TGCGCCAGCAGCCAAGGACTAGCGACTTACACCGGGGAGCTGTTTTTT. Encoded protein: CASSQGLATYTGELFF.

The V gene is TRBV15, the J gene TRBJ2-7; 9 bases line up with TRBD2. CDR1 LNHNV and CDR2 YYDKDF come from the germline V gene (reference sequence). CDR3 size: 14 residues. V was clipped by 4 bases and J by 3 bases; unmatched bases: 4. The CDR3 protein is CATSTAAGGYEQYF. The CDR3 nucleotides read TGTGCCACCAGCACTGCAGCGGGGGGCTACGAGCAGTACTTC.

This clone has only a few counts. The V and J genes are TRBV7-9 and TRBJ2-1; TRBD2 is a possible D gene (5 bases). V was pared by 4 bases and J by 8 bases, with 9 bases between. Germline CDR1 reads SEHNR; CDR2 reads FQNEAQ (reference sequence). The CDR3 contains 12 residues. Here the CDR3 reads CASSSASYEQFF. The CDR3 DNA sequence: TGTGCCAGCAGCTCTGCTAGCTATGAGCAGTTCTTC.

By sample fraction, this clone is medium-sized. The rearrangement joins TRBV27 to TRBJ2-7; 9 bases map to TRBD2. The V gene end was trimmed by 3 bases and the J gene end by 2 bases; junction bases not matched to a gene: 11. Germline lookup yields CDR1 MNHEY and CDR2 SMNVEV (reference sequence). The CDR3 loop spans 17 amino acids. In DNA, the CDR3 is TGTGCCAGCAGTTTGTCCCCCCCCATAGCGGGAGCCTACGAGCAGTACTTC. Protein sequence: CASSLSPPIAGAYEQYF.

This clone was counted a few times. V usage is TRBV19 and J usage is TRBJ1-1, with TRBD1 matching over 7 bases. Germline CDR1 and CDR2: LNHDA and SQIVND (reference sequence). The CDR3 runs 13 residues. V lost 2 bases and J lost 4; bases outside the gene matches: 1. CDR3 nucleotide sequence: TGTGCCAGTAGTATACAGGGGGGCACTGAAGCTTTCTTT. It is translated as CASSIQGGTEAFF.

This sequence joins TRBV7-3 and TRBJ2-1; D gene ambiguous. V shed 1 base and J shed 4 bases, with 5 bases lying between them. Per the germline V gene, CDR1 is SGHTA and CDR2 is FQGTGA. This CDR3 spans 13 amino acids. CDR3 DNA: TGTGCCAGCAGCTTAAAGCCTTACAATGAGCAGTTCTTC. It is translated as CASSLKPYNEQFF.

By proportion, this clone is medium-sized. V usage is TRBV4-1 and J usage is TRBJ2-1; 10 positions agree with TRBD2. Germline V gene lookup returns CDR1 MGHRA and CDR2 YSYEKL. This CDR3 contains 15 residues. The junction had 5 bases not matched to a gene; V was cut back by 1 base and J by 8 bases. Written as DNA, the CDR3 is TGCGCCAGCAGCCAAGTTCAGCGGGGGGGCGATGAGCAGTTCTTC. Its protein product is CASSQVQRGGDEQFF.